These T cell receptor beta chains were read from a single sample in a study of T cell repertoires in cytomegalovirus infection. TCRdb fed the reads into MiXCR, producing one record per CDR3 protein. The sample shows around 360,000 distinct CDR3 sequences, about 32% of them seen only once. These receptors have no identified antigens. The sequences come from cultured PBMCs, collected from culture after CMV antigen stimulation. The receptor source for this set is a human donor in good health (CMV status not recorded). Some clones in this sample may be carry-over from other donors' samples. CDR3s include the opening cysteine and the closing phenylalanine or tryptophan. Fields, in order: D gene, J gene, V gene, clone size, CDR3 DNA, CDR3 protein. D genes are given only for firm matches. Clone size is shown for a subset of rows, as once, few, many or a class of expanded clone.

.	TRBJ1-2	TRBV27	.	TGTGCCAGCAGAACTCCAGCCTATGGCTACACCTTC	CASRTPAYGYTF
.	TRBJ2-5	TRBV2	.	TGTGCCAGCAGTGAAATAAAGCGCCAAGAGACCCAGTACTTC	CASSEIKRQETQYF
.	TRBJ1-3	TRBV11-2	few	TGTGCCAGCAGCTTGTCTCAGACTGGAAACACCATATATTTT	CASSLSQTGNTIYF
TRBD2	TRBJ2-4	TRBV6-2/TRBV6-3	.	TGTGCCAGCAGGCGGCAGGGAGGGAACATTCAGTACTTC	CASRRQGGNIQYF
TRBD2	TRBJ2-1	TRBV7-2	many	TGTGCCAGCAGCATCCTAGCGGGACCCAGCTCCTACAATGAGCAGTTCTTC	CASSILAGPSSYNEQFF
TRBD2	TRBJ2-5	TRBV28	.	TGTGCCAGCAGTTTAGGGGGACTACTTGAGACCCAGTACTTC	CASSLGGLLETQYF
.	TRBJ1-4	TRBV4-1	once	TGCGCCAGCAGCCTCTGGCGCGGGGATAGTGAAAAACTGTTTTTT	CASSLWRGDSEKLFF
.	TRBJ1-1	TRBV19	once	TGTGCCAGTAGTATCTTAACTGAAGCTTTCTTT	CASSILTEAFF
.	TRBJ2-1	TRBV2	few	TGTGCCAGCAGTTTTTCAAGACAGACCGGTACGTACAATGAGCAGTTCTTC	CASSFSRQTGTYNEQFF
TRBD2	TRBJ2-3	TRBV7-6	few	TGTGCCAGCAGCTTTGCGGGGGTCACAGATACGCAGTATTTT	CASSFAGVTDTQYF
.	TRBJ2-2	TRBV24-1	few	TGTGCCACCAGTGATACGAACACCGGGGAGCTGTTTTTT	CATSDTNTGELFF
.	TRBJ1-2	TRBV7-2	many	TGTGCCAGCAGCTTAGCCGCCTGGCAGGGGCCGGGCTACACCTTC	CASSLAAWQGPGYTF
.	TRBJ1-1	TRBV7-6	.	TGTGCCAGCAGCTTAGAGGGGATACAAGCTTTCTTT	CASSLEGIQAFF
TRBD1	TRBJ2-2	TRBV7-2	many	TGTGCCAGCAGCGCCAGACAGGGGTCGGCCGGGGAGCTGTTTTTT	CASSARQGSAGELFF
.	TRBJ1-1	TRBV7-2	many	TGTGCCAGCAGCTCGCAAGGGAACACTGAAGCTTTCTTT	CASSSQGNTEAFF
.	TRBJ2-7	TRBV12-3/TRBV12-4	few	TGTGCCAGCAGAGTGGGCGAGCAGTACTTC	CASRVGEQYF
TRBD1	TRBJ1-3	TRBV12-3/TRBV12-4	.	TGTGCCAGCAGTCGGGACAGCTCTGGAAACACCATATATTTT	CASSRDSSGNTIYF
.	TRBJ1-4	TRBV7-2	many	TGTGCCAGCAGCTTGACGGTGATTAATGAAAAACTGTTTTTT	CASSLTVINEKLFF
.	TRBJ2-2	TRBV19	few	TGTGCCAGTAGCGACTGGACCGGGGAGCTGTTTTTT	CASSDWTGELFF
.	TRBJ1-5	TRBV6-6	many	TGTGCCAGCAGTCCATTACAGGGTCGGGGCAATCAGCCCCAGCATTTT	CASSPLQGRGNQPQHF
TRBD2	TRBJ2-7	TRBV10-3	.	TGTGCCATCAGTGGTTCAGCGGGAGTGACTTACGAGCAGTACTTC	CAISGSAGVTYEQYF
.	TRBJ1-5	TRBV11-2	many	TGTGCCAGCAGTCGGGACCCGGGCGGCAATCAGCCCCAGCATTTT	CASSRDPGGNQPQHF